Listed below are T cell receptor beta chains from one sample, sequenced in a study of patients and donors after allogeneic stem cell transplantation. From the RT-PCR reads, TCRdb called clonotypes with MiXCR, one entry per CDR3 protein. The sample includes roughly 230,000 distinct CDR3 sequences, 14% of them seen just once. The sequenced material came from blood, either unsorted or a sorted T cell fraction (not recorded which). The receptors were gathered from a human donor who was either an allogeneic HSCT recipient or a stem cell or donor lymphocyte infusion donor (not recorded which). It is not recorded whose cells these are; they may come from a transplant donor. Both conserved end residues are part of each CDR3. A D gene is named only where the DNA matches it firmly. Expanded clones get a size class; other rows say once, few or many, or leave the size out.

abundance	len	v_gene	d_gene	j_gene	CDR3nt	CDR3aa
few	13	TRBV10-2	.	TRBJ1-1	TGCGCCAGCAAGCTGCAGATAAACACTGAAGCTTTCTTT	CASKLQINTEAFF
few	12	TRBV2	.	TRBJ2-1	TGTGCCAGCAGGTCCGGGCGCAATGAGCAGTTCTTC	CASRSGRNEQFF
.	12	TRBV6-2/TRBV6-3	.	TRBJ2-1	TGTGCCACAGGGGACTCCTACAATGAGCAGTTCTTC	CATGDSYNEQFF
.	14	TRBV5-1	.	TRBJ1-2	TGCGCCAGCAGCCCGGGGGTTATCTACTATGGCTACACCTTC	CASSPGVIYYGYTF
.	13	TRBV7-2	.	TRBJ1-1	TGTGCCAGCAGCTCCCTACGACTGACTGAAGCTTTCTTT	CASSSLRLTEAFF
few	14	TRBV29-1	.	TRBJ2-7	TGCAGCGTTGTAAAGGCGGGGTCACTCTACGAGCAGTACTTC	CSVVKAGSLYEQYF
few	14	TRBV5-1	TRBD1	TRBJ1-4	TGCGCCAGCAGCTTTAACAGGGGTCGAGAAAAACTGTTTTTT	CASSFNRGREKLFF
medium-sized	13	TRBV7-3	.	TRBJ2-2	TGTGCCAGCAGCCAGACTAGCACCGGGGAGCTGTTTTTT	CASSQTSTGELFF
few	12	TRBV12-3/TRBV12-4	.	TRBJ1-2	TGTGCCAGCAGTTTCGTGGGCGGCCACTACACCTTC	CASSFVGGHYTF
.	15	TRBV7-8	TRBD2	TRBJ2-5	TGTGCCAGCGAACTACTAGCGGGGATCCAAGAGACCCAGTACTTC	CASELLAGIQETQYF
few	12	TRBV6-5	.	TRBJ1-1	TGTGCCAGCATCGGGGTGAACACTGAAGCTTTCTTT	CASIGVNTEAFF
many	14	TRBV9	TRBD1	TRBJ2-5	TGTGCCAGCAGCGTCACGACAGGGGGAGAGACCCAGTACTTC	CASSVTTGGETQYF
few	13	TRBV24-1	.	TRBJ2-7	TGTGCCACCAGTGAGGCAGGGGAACGCGAGCAGTACTTC	CATSEAGEREQYF
.	13	TRBV5-4	.	TRBJ1-3	TGTGCCAGCAGCTTTGAAATGGGAAACACCATATATTTT	CASSFEMGNTIYF
few	14	TRBV12-3/TRBV12-4	.	TRBJ1-2	TGTGCCAGCAGTTTAGACAACTTAAGGGGTGGCTACACCTTC	CASSLDNLRGGYTF
few	14	TRBV5-1	.	TRBJ2-4	TGCGCCAGCAGCTACGAGACAAGGCTGGACATTCAGTACTTC	CASSYETRLDIQYF
.	14	TRBV25-1	.	TRBJ1-2	TGTGCCAGCAGTGAGAGTCGAGTCAGTTCAGGCTACACCTTC	CASSESRVSSGYTF
.	12	TRBV20-1	.	TRBJ2-2	TGCAGTGCTAGAGATATGGGTTTGGAGCTGTTTTTT	CSARDMGLELFF
few	14	TRBV4-1	.	TRBJ2-1	TGCGCCAGCAGCCAAGGACTAGACCGGGATGAGCAGTTCTTC	CASSQGLDRDEQFF
few	14	TRBV5-1	.	TRBJ2-1	TGCGCCAGCAGCTCTGCTAGGGGGGTTAGGGAGCAGTTCTTC	CASSSARGVREQFF
.	15	TRBV20-1	TRBD2	TRBJ2-3	TGCAGTGCTGCCTCTAGCGGGGGACTCACAGATACGCAGTATTTT	CSAASSGGLTDTQYF
.	15	TRBV5-1	TRBD1	TRBJ1-1	TGCGCCAGCAGCCCCCCAGGACAGGGTAGTACTGAAGCTTTCTTT	CASSPPGQGSTEAFF
many	11	TRBV5-1	.	TRBJ2-2	TGCGCCAGCCTTGAACGCGGGGAGCTGTTTTTT	CASLERGELFF
many	15	TRBV7-3	.	TRBJ2-7	TGTGCCAGCAGCCCCCAACCAGGGAGCTCCTACGAGCAGTACTTC	CASSPQPGSSYEQYF
.	17	TRBV5-6	.	TRBJ1-5	TGTGCCAGCAGCTTACAGGGCTTGGGAGCGGGCAATCAGCCCCAGCATTTT	CASSLQGLGAGNQPQHF
once	15	TRBV2	.	TRBJ2-3	TGTGCCAGCAGTTCCGACAGGAGGGGCCTAGATACGCAGTATTTT	CASSSDRRGLDTQYF
many	17	TRBV7-3	TRBD2	TRBJ2-1	TGTGCCAGCAGCTTAAGGGACTTTAGCGGGAGGGCCAATGAGCAGTTCTTC	CASSLRDFSGRANEQFF
few	16	TRBV9	TRBD2	TRBJ2-1	TGTGCCAGCAGCGCCTCGACTAGCGGGGGGGCGAAAGAGCAGTTCTTC	CASSASTSGGAKEQFF
few	13	TRBV24-1	.	TRBJ1-2	TGTGCCACCAGTGCGGCGGGTCCTTATGGCTACACCTTC	CATSAAGPYGYTF
.	14	TRBV5-1	TRBD1	TRBJ1-2	TGCGCCAGCAGCTCACGGACAGGGAGCTATGGCTACACCTTC	CASSSRTGSYGYTF
.	16	TRBV7-9	TRBD2	TRBJ2-7	TGTGCCAGCAGCTTCCTGAGTAGCGGGCTTACCTACGAGCAGTACTTC	CASSFLSSGLTYEQYF
few	16	TRBV10-3	TRBD2	TRBJ2-1	TGTGCCATCAGTAAGCGAGGCGGGAGCTCCTACAATGAGCAGTTCTTC	CAISKRGGSSYNEQFF
few	17	TRBV5-1	TRBD2	TRBJ2-7	TGCGCCAGCAGCTCGGGACTAGCGGGAGGGCTTGCCTACGAGCAGTACTTC	CASSSGLAGGLAYEQYF
.	14	TRBV29-1	.	TRBJ1-3	TGCAGCGCAAGTTCGGGGGGGTCTGGAAACACCATATATTTT	CSASSGGSGNTIYF
.	15	TRBV6-1	.	TRBJ2-4	TGTGCCAGCAGTCGTATTGACAGAGCAAAAAACATTCAGTACTTC	CASSRIDRAKNIQYF
few	14	TRBV30	.	TRBJ2-1	TGTGCCTGGAGGGGGGGGGCAGGTAGCAATGAGCAGTTCTTC	CAWRGGAGSNEQFF
.	14	TRBV3-1	TRBD2	TRBJ2-1	TGTGCCAGCAGGAAGGCGGGGCGGGAGGGCGCGAAGTTCTTC	CASRKAGREGAKFF
many	12	TRBV5-1	.	TRBJ2-2	TGCGCCAGCACCCATGGCACCGGGGAGCTGTTTTTT	CASTHGTGELFF
few	19	TRBV11-2	.	TRBJ2-1	TGTGCCAGCAGCTTATATTCCCTACACAGGGAGTTCTATAACAATGAGCAGTTCTTC	CASSLYSLHREFYNNEQFF
few	14	TRBV12-3/TRBV12-4	TRBD1	TRBJ1-2	TGTGCCAGCAGTTCCACCGGGACAGATGGTGGCTACACCTTC	CASSSTGTDGGYTF
few	15	TRBV20-1	TRBD1	TRBJ2-7	TGCAGTGCTGGCCCCCAGGGGGCCGCGTCCTACGAGCAGTACTTC	CSAGPQGAASYEQYF
.	14	TRBV10-3	TRBD1	TRBJ2-1	TGTGCCATCAGGGGACAGGGGAAATACAATGAGCAGTTCTTC	CAIRGQGKYNEQFF
.	12	TRBV20-1	.	TRBJ1-2	TGCAGTGCTAGGCCCGAAAACTATGGCTACACCTTC	CSARPENYGYTF
many	17	TRBV20-1	TRBD2	TRBJ2-2	TGCAGTGCTAGAGATCGTACTAGCGGACGAGTCACCGGGGAGCTGTTTTTT	CSARDRTSGRVTGELFF
.	16	TRBV20-1	.	TRBJ2-5	TGCAGTGCTAGAGGCCAGGGTAGGACAGTTCAAGAGACCCAGTACTTC	CSARGQGRTVQETQYF
few	15	TRBV18	.	TRBJ1-1	TGTGCCAGCTCACCATCCCTGGGGGCCCACACTGAAGCTTTCTTT	CASSPSLGAHTEAFF
.	17	TRBV20-1	TRBD2	TRBJ2-5	TGCAGTGCTTTAGAGCTTAATAGCGGGCGCTACCAAGAGACCCAGTACTTC	CSALELNSGRYQETQYF
few	15	TRBV5-4	.	TRBJ1-1	TGTGCCAGCAGCTTCCGCTTACAGGGGAACACTGAAGCTTTCTTT	CASSFRLQGNTEAFF
few	14	TRBV6-5	TRBD1	TRBJ1-2	TGTGCCAGCAGTTCTGGCAGGGGGCAATATGGCTACACCTTC	CASSSGRGQYGYTF
.	15	TRBV6-1	.	TRBJ2-2	TGTGCCAGCAGTGAACTGGCAGCCATACCCGGGGAGCTGTTTTTT	CASSELAAIPGELFF
.	16	TRBV2	TRBD1	TRBJ2-1	TGTGCCAGCAGTGTATATGGGACAGGCGTCTACAATGAGCAGTTCTTC	CASSVYGTGVYNEQFF
.	14	TRBV12-3/TRBV12-4	TRBD1	TRBJ1-1	TGTGCCAGCAGTTTGGTCAGGGGGTGGACTGAAGCTTTCTTT	CASSLVRGWTEAFF